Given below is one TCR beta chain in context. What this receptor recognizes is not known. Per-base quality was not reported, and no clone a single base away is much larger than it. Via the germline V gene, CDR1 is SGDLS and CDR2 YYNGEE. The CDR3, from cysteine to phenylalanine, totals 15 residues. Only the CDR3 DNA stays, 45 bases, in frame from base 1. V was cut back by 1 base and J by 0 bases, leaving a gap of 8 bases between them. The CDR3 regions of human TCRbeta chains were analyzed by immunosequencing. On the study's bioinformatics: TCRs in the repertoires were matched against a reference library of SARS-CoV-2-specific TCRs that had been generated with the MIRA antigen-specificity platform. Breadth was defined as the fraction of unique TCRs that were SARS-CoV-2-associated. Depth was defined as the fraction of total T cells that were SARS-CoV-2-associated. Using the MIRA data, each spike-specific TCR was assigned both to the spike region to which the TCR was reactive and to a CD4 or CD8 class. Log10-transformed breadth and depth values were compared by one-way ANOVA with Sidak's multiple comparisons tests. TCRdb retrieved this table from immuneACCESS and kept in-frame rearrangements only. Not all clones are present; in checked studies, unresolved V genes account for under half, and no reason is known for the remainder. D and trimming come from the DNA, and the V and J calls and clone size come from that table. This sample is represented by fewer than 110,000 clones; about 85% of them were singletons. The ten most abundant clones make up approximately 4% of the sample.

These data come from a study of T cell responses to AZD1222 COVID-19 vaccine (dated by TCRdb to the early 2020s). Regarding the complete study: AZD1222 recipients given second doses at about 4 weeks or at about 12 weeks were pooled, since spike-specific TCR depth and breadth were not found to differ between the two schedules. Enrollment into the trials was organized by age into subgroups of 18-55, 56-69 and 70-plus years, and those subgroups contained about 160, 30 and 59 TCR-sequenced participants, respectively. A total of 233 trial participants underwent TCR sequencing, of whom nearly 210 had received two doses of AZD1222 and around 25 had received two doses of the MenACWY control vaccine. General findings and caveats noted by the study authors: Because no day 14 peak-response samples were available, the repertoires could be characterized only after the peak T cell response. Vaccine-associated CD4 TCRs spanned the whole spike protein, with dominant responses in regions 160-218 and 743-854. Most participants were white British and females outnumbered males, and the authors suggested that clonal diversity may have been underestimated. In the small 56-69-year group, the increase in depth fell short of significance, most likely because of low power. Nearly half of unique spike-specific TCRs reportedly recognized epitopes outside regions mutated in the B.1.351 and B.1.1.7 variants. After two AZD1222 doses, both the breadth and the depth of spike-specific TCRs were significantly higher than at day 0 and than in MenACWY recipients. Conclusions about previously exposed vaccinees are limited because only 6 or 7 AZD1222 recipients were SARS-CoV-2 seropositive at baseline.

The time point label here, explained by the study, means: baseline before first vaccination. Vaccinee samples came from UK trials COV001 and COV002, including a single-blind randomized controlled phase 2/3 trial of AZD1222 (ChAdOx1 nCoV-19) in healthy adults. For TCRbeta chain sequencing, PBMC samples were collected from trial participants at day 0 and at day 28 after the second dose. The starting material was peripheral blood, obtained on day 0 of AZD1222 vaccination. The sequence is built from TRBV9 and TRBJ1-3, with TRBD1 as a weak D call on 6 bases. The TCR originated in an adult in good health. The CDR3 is CASSVTGSSGNTIYF. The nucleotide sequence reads TGTGCCAGCAGCGTAACAGGGTCCTCTGGAAACACCATATATTTT.